Below, 30 T cell receptor beta chains from the same sample are listed, as sequenced in a study of cytomegalovirus exposure and HLA in healthy donors. Sequencing was performed with immunoSEQ multiplex PCR; in TCRdb, only in-frame clones are kept and a portion is missing. The table lists 150,000 to 200,000 clones, around four fifths of them singletons. Material for sequencing was PBMCs. Receptors were obtained from a young man in good health and CMV-seropositive.

The chain carries TRBV28 and TRBJ2-2; tentatively, D is TRBD2 (6 bases). V lost 6 bases and J 6 bases, leaving 20 bases between the germline ends. This CDR3 region has 16 residues. From germline, CDR1 is MDHEN and CDR2 SYDVKM. The CDR3 DNA reads TGTGCCAGCAGCTGGGGGGAGGTAATCTCGGCCGGGGAGCTGTTTTTT. The encoded protein is CASSWGEVISAGELFF.

The rearrangement links TRBV6-1 to TRBJ1-2; 9 bases map to TRBD1. Germline V CDR1 and CDR2: MNHNS, SASEGT. The CDR3 consists of 14 residues. Trimming took 3 bases from V and 4 from J; bases not matched to a gene: 3. The CDR3 here is CASSDHRGLYGYTF. The CDR3 DNA is TGTGCCAGCAGTGATCACAGGGGGCTCTATGGCTACACCTTC.

The V gene is TRBV27, the J gene TRBJ1-1; D remains ambiguous. The CDR3 consists of 12 residues. V was shortened by 5 bases and J by 7 bases, with 11 bases between the two germline ends. Germline lookup yields CDR1 MNHEY and CDR2 SMNVEV (reference sequence). CDR3 amino acids: CASSAIASEAFF. CDR3 bases: TGTGCCAGCAGTGCTATTGCAAGTGAAGCTTTCTTT.

The chain links TRBV10-3 to TRBJ2-3; 7 nucleotides line up with TRBD2. The CDR3 is 13 residues long. Germline CDR1 reads ENHRY; CDR2 reads SYGVKD. V shed 4 bases, J shed 10 bases, and the junction held 8 bases outside the gene matches. CDR3 sequence (DNA): TGTGCCATCAGTGGGGCTAGCGGTTACCCGCAGTATTTT. It translates to CAISGASGYPQYF.

This clone was seen just once. The rearrangement links TRBV27 to TRBJ2-1, with TRBD2 identical over 9 bases. The CDR3 runs to 16 residues. Germline loops: CDR1 MNHEY, CDR2 SMNVEV (reference sequence). Trimming took 6 bases from V and 7 from J; bases not matched to a gene: 13. The CDR3 reads CASRLVGGRAGNEQFF. The DNA of the CDR3 is TGTGCCAGCAGGCTTGTAGGCGGGAGGGCCGGTAATGAGCAGTTCTTC.

The V call is TRBV15, the J call TRBJ1-2; weak D call: TRBD1 (6 bases). Trimming left V 3 bases short and J 7 bases short, with 18 bases between. The CDR3 covers 15 residues. Germline CDR1 reads LNHNV; CDR2 reads YYDKDF (reference sequence). The CDR3 DNA follows: TGTGCCACCAGCAGTGTCCGGGACACCCGCCGTGGCTACACCTTC. Amino acid sequence: CATSSVRDTRRGYTF.

This sequence joins TRBV27 and TRBJ1-4; maybe TRBD1 (6 bases). CDR3 length equals 13 residues. The germline V and J ends were trimmed by 7 bases and 3 bases, with 9 bases remaining between them. Looked up from germline, CDR1 is MNHEY and CDR2 is SMNVEV (reference sequence). DNA for the CDR3: TGTGCCAGCAACCAGGGGCCTAATGAAAAACTGTTTTTT. Protein: CASNQGPNEKLFF.

V is TRBV7-9 and J is TRBJ1-1, with 11 bases that match TRBD1. Germline CDR1 reads SEHNR; CDR2 reads FQNEAQ (reference sequence). The CDR3 spans 14 residues. The V gene end was trimmed by 4 bases and the J gene end by 8 bases; junction bases not matched to a gene: 6. In DNA, the CDR3 is TGTGCCAGCAGCTCGGGACAGGGGGTGGCAGAAGCTTTCTTT. This gives the protein CASSSGQGVAEAFF.

The chain recombines TRBV30 with TRBJ1-2, with D possibly matching TRBD1 (5 bases). V lost 3 bases, J lost 1 base, and 21 bases lay in between. Germline loops: CDR1 GTSNPN, CDR2 SVGIG (reference sequence). The CDR3 runs 17 residues. CDR3 amino acids: CAWSLALGGGFNYGYTF. The CDR3 coding sequence is TGTGCCTGGAGCCTGGCGTTGGGGGGAGGATTTAACTATGGCTACACCTTC.

The rearrangement joins TRBV7-2 to TRBJ1-2, with TRBD1 matching over 8 bases. This CDR3 is 15 amino acids long. Germline V gene lookup returns CDR1 SGHTA and CDR2 FQGNSA. Trimming took 1 base from V and 8 from J; bases not matched to a gene: 9. In nucleotides, the CDR3 is TGTGCCAGCAGCTTAGGAGGACAGGGTACCAGGGGCTACACCTTC. As protein: CASSLGGQGTRGYTF. The full variable domain, rest sourced from reference TRBV7-2 and TRBJ1-2, is GAGVSQSPSNKVTEKGKDVELRCDPISGHTALYWYRQSLGQGLEFLIYFQGNSAPDKSGLPSDRFSAERTGGSVSTLTIQRTQQEDSAVYLCASSLGGQGTRGYTFGSGTRLTVV.

This chain's CDR3 is CASSESLGDGYTF. The CDR3 DNA is TGTGCCAGCAGTGAAAGCTTGGGAGATGGCTACACCTTC. The chain has TRBV6-1 and TRBJ1-2, with D unclear. This CDR3 has 13 amino acids. In germline, CDR1 is MNHNS, CDR2 SASEGT. Deletions cut 2 bases from V and 6 bases from J, with 10 bases between.

The J gene is TRBJ1-1, the V gene TRBV27, with a weak D call TRBD1 (5 bases). The CDR3 is 15 residues long. CDR1 and CDR2 (germline): MNHEY, SMNVEV (reference sequence). V was pared by 1 base and J by 6 bases, with 15 bases between. The CDR3 DNA follows: TGTGCCAGCAGTTTATGGGGGGTTAAAAGGGCTGAAGCTTTCTTT. As protein: CASSLWGVKRAEAFF.

This chain joins TRBV5-1 and TRBJ1-1; D gene uncertain. Trimming shortened V by 2 bases and J by 1 base, and 9 bases separated the two germline ends. The CDR3 spans 14 residues. CDR1 is SGHRS and CDR2 is YFSETQ in the germline V gene. The CDR3 loop reads CASSLLTGNTEAFF. CDR3 bases: TGCGCCAGCAGCTTATTGACGGGGAACACTGAAGCTTTCTTT.

The CDR3 DNA is TGTGCCAGCAGTGAGTCGGGGGGATCTGGAAACACCATATATTTT. Translated: CASSESGGSGNTIYF. The chain carries TRBV2 and TRBJ1-3, with D perhaps matching TRBD1 (5 bases). From germline, CDR1 is SNHLY and CDR2 FYNNEI. The ends were cut back, 3 bases at V and 1 base at J, with 10 bases in the middle. The CDR3 has 15 amino acids.

V and J are TRBV9 and TRBJ2-1, with TRBD2 matching over 9 bases. Unmatched junction bases numbered 6, after V lost 0 bases and J lost 14 bases. CDR3 length equals 13 residues. Germline-derived CDR1 and CDR2 are SGDLS and YYNGEE. The CDR3 nucleotides are TGTGCCAGCAGCGTAGACGGGACTAGCTTTGAGTTCTTC. This translates into CASSVDGTSFEFF.

The chain is built from TRBV5-6 and TRBJ1-1; maybe TRBD1 (6 bases). This CDR3 has 14 residues. With 3 bases removed from V and 1 base from J, the gap between germline ends came to 10 bases. Germline V gene sequence: CDR1 SGHDT, CDR2 YYEEEE. DNA for the CDR3: TGTGCCAGCAGCTCAGGGGTCACGAACACTGAAGCTTTCTTT. Its translation is CASSSGVTNTEAFF.

This sequence joins TRBV13 and TRBJ2-7, with D possibly being TRBD1 (5 bases). The germline V gene has CDR1 PRHDT and CDR2 FYEKMQ (reference sequence). The CDR3 totals 13 residues. V was cut by 5 bases and J by 4 bases, with 12 bases left in between. This chain's CDR3 is CASSPTPGYEQYF. The CDR3 DNA follows: TGTGCCAGCAGCCCCACCCCAGGGTACGAGCAGTACTTC.

The rearrangement links TRBV5-6 to TRBJ1-4; TRBD1 matches 12 bases. Trimming at V came to 4 bases and at J to 7 bases, leaving 11 bases not matched to a gene. Germline V gene sequence: CDR1 SGHDT, CDR2 YYEEEE. The CDR3 is 17 residues long. The CDR3, as DNA: TGTGCCAGCAGCCCCTCCCGGGACAGGGGGCAACGTGAAAAACTGTTTTTT. It is translated as CASSPSRDRGQREKLFF.

The rearrangement uses TRBV5-1 and TRBJ2-3; 10 bases map to TRBD2. V shed 4 bases and J 0 bases; nucleotides not matched to a gene: 5. The CDR3 is 16 residues long. CDR1 and CDR2 (germline): SGHRS, YFSETQ. CDR3 sequence (DNA): TGCGCCAGCAGCGTGATGACTAGCGGGAGCACAGATACGCAGTATTTT. It is translated as CASSVMTSGSTDTQYF.

DNA for the CDR3: TGTGCCAGCAGCCCGGGACTAGCGGGGCTCCACGAGCAGTACTTC. As protein: CASSPGLAGLHEQYF. The chain employs TRBV7-7 and TRBJ2-7; TRBD2 aligns across 13 bases. Germline CDR1 and CDR2: SSHAT and FNYEAQ (reference sequence). This CDR3 has 15 residues. After removal of 5 bases from V and 5 bases from J, the junction contained 6 bases not matched to a gene.

This clone turned up a few times. As DNA, the CDR3 is TGTGCCAGCAGCTTGGGACAGGGAGGAGTCTATGGCTACACCTTC. It is translated as CASSLGQGGVYGYTF. V usage is TRBV5-4 and J usage is TRBJ1-2, with 7 bases fitting TRBD1. Germline V gives CDR1 SGHNT, CDR2 YYREEE (reference sequence). The V segment lost 0 bases and the J segment 4 bases; nucleotides outside the gene matches: 6. The CDR3 is 15 amino acids.

The CDR3 DNA is TGTGCCAGCAGCTACGGGACAGGGGGTTACGAGCAGTACTTC. It encodes CASSYGTGGYEQYF. V and J are TRBV5-4 and TRBJ2-7; 11 bases fit TRBD1. CDR1 is SGHNT, CDR2 YYREEE, per germline (reference sequence). Trimming took 3 bases from V and 4 from J; bases not matched to a gene: 3. The length of the CDR3 is 14 residues.

This rearrangement joins TRBV2 to TRBJ1-4; D is possibly TRBD1 (5 bases). V gave up 5 bases and J gave up 0 bases, with 13 bases separating them. This CDR3 is built from 16 residues. The germline V gene has CDR1 SNHLY and CDR2 FYNNEI. The CDR3 here is CASSLRRGATNEKLFF. The CDR3 DNA is TGTGCCAGCAGTCTGCGAAGGGGCGCAACTAATGAAAAACTGTTTTTT.

CDR3 in amino acids: CASSAYSVFANTGELFF. The CDR3 DNA reads TGTGCCAGCAGCGCTTATTCCGTCTTTGCGAACACCGGGGAGCTGTTTTTT. The V and J genes are TRBV9 and TRBJ2-2; D uncertain. The V gene lost 3 bases and the J gene lost 0 bases, with 15 bases spanning the gap. There are 17 residues in the CDR3. Looked up from germline, CDR1 is SGDLS and CDR2 is YYNGEE. Supplemented by reference TRBV9 and TRBJ2-2, the full variable domain reads DSGVTQTPKHLITATGQRVTLRCSPRSGDLSVYWYQQSLDQGLQFLIQYYNGEERAKGNILERFSAQQFPDLHSELNLSSLELGDSALYFCASSAYSVFANTGELFFGEGSRLTVL.

The chain combines TRBV30 with TRBJ1-1; 7 bases are a match to TRBD1. From germline, CDR1 is GTSNPN and CDR2 SVGIG (reference sequence). CDR3 size: 14 residues. With V trimmed by 1 base and J by 3 bases, 5 bases remained unmatched. CDR3 bases: TGTGCCTGGAGTGGAGGGGGCGATCACACTGAAGCTTTCTTT. Translating it yields CAWSGGGDHTEAFF.

J is TRBJ2-5 and V is TRBV4-2; the D gene is possibly TRBD1 (7 bases). Germline CDR1 reads LGHNA; CDR2 reads YNFKEQ. Trimming pared 4 bases from V and 7 bases from J, leaving 13 bases between. The CDR3 runs 13 residues. CDR3 sequence: CASSPGGSRTQYF. The CDR3 nucleotides are TGTGCCAGCAGCCCAGGGGGGTCAAGGACCCAGTACTTC.

The chain combines TRBV5-1 with TRBJ2-7; no definite D call. This CDR3 contains 14 residues. V gave up 1 base and J gave up 2 bases, with 10 bases separating them. Germline loops: CDR1 SGHRS, CDR2 YFSETQ. CDR3 region: CASSLSPDPYEQYF. In DNA form, the CDR3 reads TGCGCCAGCAGCTTGTCTCCAGATCCCTACGAGCAGTACTTC.

This clone has just one count. The CDR3 here is CASSPSGRANTDTQYF. The CDR3 DNA reads as TGTGCCAGCAGCCCAAGCGGGAGGGCCAACACAGATACGCAGTATTTT. V gene TRBV28 combines with J gene TRBJ2-3; 10 bases are shared with TRBD2. This CDR3 has 16 amino acids. Germline CDR1 MDHEN, CDR2 SYDVKM. V lost 6 bases and J lost 2; bases outside the gene matches: 8.

The chain combines TRBV5-6 with TRBJ2-7; D may be TRBD2 (5 bases). Trimming took 0 bases from V and 0 from J, leaving 10 bases between them. The CDR3 is 15 residues long. Germline-derived CDR1 and CDR2 are SGHDT and YYEEEE. CDR3 bases: TGTGCCAGCAGCTTGGTCGGCGGGTTCTCCTACGAGCAGTACTTC. Translated, it gives CASSLVGGFSYEQYF. Combining the CDR3 with reference TRBV5-6 and TRBJ2-7 gives the whole variable domain DAGVTQSPTHLIKTRGQQVTLRCSPKSGHDTVSWYQQALGQGPQFIFQYYEEEERQRGNFPDRFSGHQFPNYSSELNVNALLLGDSALYLCASSLVGGFSYEQYFGPGTRLTVT.

This sequence joins TRBV6-1 and TRBJ2-5, with unresolved D. V was shortened by 1 base and J by 0 bases, with 9 bases between the two germline ends. CDR1 MNHNS and CDR2 SASEGT come from the germline V gene. This CDR3 region has 15 residues. The CDR3 loop reads CASSEGGQHQETQYF. The CDR3, as DNA: TGTGCCAGCAGTGAAGGTGGGCAGCACCAAGAGACCCAGTACTTC.